The subject of this entry is one T cell receptor (beta chain). The antigen is not known. The data were taken from a study of T cell repertoires in cytomegalovirus infection. Across the study: Well-studied HLA-B-restricted epitopes and recently identified HLA-C-restricted epitopes of CMV were both used in the study. Carrying CMV and the relevant HLA type showed in public TCR beta signatures. Study-wide findings and caveats: Dominating the ex vivo response were HLA-C-restricted CMV-specific TCR beta clonotypes.

TCRdb recomputed calls from the reads with MiXCR, one row per CDR3 protein. The table shows roughly 120,000 distinct CDR3 sequences, with around 32% occurring only once. With 3 bases clipped from V and 6 bases from J, the junction kept 4 bases outside the gene matches. The CDR3 contains 14 residues. Germline lookup yields CDR1 SEHNR and CDR2 FQNEAQ (reference sequence). The chain combines TRBV7-9 with TRBJ1-3, with 8 bases that match TRBD1. The clonotype was recovered from a human donor in good health (CMV status not recorded). Some clones in this sample may be carry-over from other donors' samples. Here the sequenced sample was CD8+ T cells from cultured PBMCs, taken from culture after CMV antigen stimulation. CDR3 protein: CASSFLDRANTIYF. In DNA form, the CDR3 reads TGTGCCAGCAGCTTTTTGGACAGGGCAAACACCATATATTTT.